The 28 T cell receptor beta chains reported below all come from one sample, sequenced in a study of blood T cell repertoires in COVID-19. TCRdb's table, derived via immunoSEQ multiplex PCR, lists solely in-frame clones and lacks some. The table has approximately 150,000 clones, 80% to 90% seen once; the top ten hold 3% to 3.5%. Sequencing input: PBMCs or T cells enriched from blood (not recorded which). These receptors were obtained from a woman aged 45-60 years with acute COVID-19.

This chain uses TRBV19 with TRBJ2-7; 7 bases are a match to TRBD2. The V segment lost 3 bases and the J segment 5 bases; nucleotides outside the gene matches: 1. The CDR3 loop spans 12 amino acids. Germline assignment: CDR1 LNHDA and CDR2 SQIVND (reference sequence). DNA of the CDR3: TGTGCCAGTAGTATGGCGGGAGACGAGCAGTACTTC. The encoded protein is CASSMAGDEQYF.

J is TRBJ2-7 and V is TRBV5-1, with 9 bases identical to TRBD1. V was clipped by 0 bases and J by 2 bases; unmatched bases: 3. Per germline, CDR1 SGHRS and CDR2 YFSETQ. This CDR3 comprises 15 residues. CDR3 DNA sequence: TGCGCCAGCAGCTTGGGGGGGACAGGGACCTACGAGCAGTACTTC. Translated: CASSLGGTGTYEQYF.

This clone was counted once. This chain uses TRBV5-1 with TRBJ2-3; 13 bases align to TRBD2. J lost 2 bases, V lost 7 bases, and 4 bases had no gene match. CDR1 and CDR2 from the germline V gene are SGHRS and YFSETQ. CDR3 length: 15 residues. The DNA of the CDR3 is TGCGCCAGCGGACTAGCGGGGGATTACACAGATACGCAGTATTTT. Translation gives CASGLAGDYTDTQYF. Full variable domain (rest looked up from reference TRBV5-1 and TRBJ2-3): KAGVTQTPRYLIKTRGQQVTLSCSPISGHRSVSWYQQTPGQGLQFLFEYFSETQRNKGNFPGRFSGRQFSNSRSEMNVSTLELGDSALYLCASGLAGDYTDTQYFGPGTRLTVL.

The chain recombines TRBV27 with TRBJ1-1; D might be TRBD1 (6 bases). The CDR3 is made up of 13 amino acids. CDR1 is MNHEY and CDR2 is SMNVEV in the germline V gene (reference sequence). The ends were cut back, 8 bases at V and 5 bases at J, with 15 bases in the middle. Written as DNA, the CDR3 is TGTGCCAGCGCCTGGACAGACGATACTGAAGCTTTCTTT. As protein: CASAWTDDTEAFF.

This clone was seen a single time. Here the CDR3 reads CATSRDPLYNQGVNQPQHF. In nucleotides, the CDR3 is TGTGCCACCAGCAGAGATCCCCTCTACAACCAGGGGGTCAATCAGCCCCAGCATTTT. The chain couples TRBV15 to TRBJ1-5, with 7 bases aligning to TRBD1. Germline CDR1 reads LNHNV; CDR2 reads YYDKDF (reference sequence). V trimming: 0 bases; J trimming: 3 bases; junction bases outside the gene matches: 14. This CDR3 contains 19 residues. The full variable domain, in which reference TRBV15 and TRBJ1-5 provide the parts outside the CDR3, is DAMVIQNPRYQVTQFGKPVTLSCSQTLNHNVMYWYQQKSSQAPKLLFHYYDKDFNNEADTPDNFQSRRPNTSFCFLDIRSPGLGDTAMYLCATSRDPLYNQGVNQPQHFGDGTRLSIL.

This chain joins TRBV7-8 and TRBJ2-1; the D gene is possibly TRBD2 (6 bases). The length of the CDR3 is 15 residues. Germline V CDR1 and CDR2: SGHVS, FQNEAQ. V was trimmed by 7 bases and J by 4 bases, leaving 17 bases between them. The DNA of the CDR3 is TGTGCCAGCACCCTTAACGGACTACAATACAATGAGCAGTTCTTC. This codes for CASTLNGLQYNEQFF.

The V and J genes are TRBV7-9 and TRBJ2-7, with 13 bases identical to TRBD2. Germline trimming cut 5 bases from V and 2 bases from J; bases unmatched to any gene: 6. The germline CDR1 and CDR2 sequences are SEHNR and FQNEAQ (reference sequence). This CDR3 comprises 16 residues. In DNA, the CDR3 is TGTGCCAGCAGCCAGGGGACTAGCGGGAATACCTACGAGCAGTACTTC. Its protein is CASSQGTSGNTYEQYF. The full variable domain, its missing parts supplied by reference TRBV7-9 and TRBJ2-7, is DTGVSQNPRHKITKRGQNVTFRCDPISEHNRLYWYRQTLGQGPEFLTYFQNEAQLEKSRLLSDRFSAERPKGSFSTLEIQRTEQGDSAMYLCASSQGTSGNTYEQYFGPGTRLTVT.

The chain couples TRBV12-3 or TRBV12-4 to TRBJ1-6; the match to TRBD1 covers 8 bases. J was trimmed by 8 bases and V by 3 bases; bases with no gene match: 0. The CDR3 loop spans 13 amino acids. The CDR3 nucleotides are TGTGCCAGCAGTTTGACAGGGGATTCACCCCTCCACTTT. Translation: CASSLTGDSPLHF.

The CDR3 nucleotides are TGTGCCAGCAGCCCCGTAGACGGGGAGAACAACTATGGCTACACCTTC. This gives the protein CASSPVDGENNYGYTF. V gene TRBV7-9 combines with J gene TRBJ1-2; D gene uncertain. The CDR3 is 16 amino acids. Trimming pared 5 bases from V and 2 bases from J, leaving 18 bases between. Germline values: CDR1 SEHNR, CDR2 FQNEAQ (reference sequence).

This clone was detected only once. V and J are TRBV5-7 and TRBJ2-7; possible D gene TRBD2, 6 bases. TRBV5-7 is annotated as an ORF whose role is uncertain. The CDR3 totals 17 residues. The V end was cut by 3 bases, the J end by 0 bases, with 19 bases between. CDR3 nucleotide sequence: TGTGCCAGCAGCTGGACTTTGCCGGGGGAGCCCTCCTACGAGCAGTACTTC. It translates to CASSWTLPGEPSYEQYF.

DNA for the CDR3: TGTGCCAGCAGCTTAGTTTATACTGAAGCTTTCTTT. Its protein is CASSLVYTEAFF. This chain joins TRBV7-8 and TRBJ1-1; D gene unclear. Deletions cut 1 base from V and 5 bases from J, with 5 bases between. This CDR3 comprises 12 residues. CDR1 and CDR2 (germline): SGHVS, FQNEAQ.

The chain couples TRBV4-3 to TRBJ1-1; possible D gene TRBD1, 5 bases. The germline gives CDR1 LGHNA, CDR2 YSLEER. Trimming removed 1 base at V and 0 bases at J, with 9 bases between. The CDR3 sequence is 15 residues long. CDR3 sequence (DNA): TGCGCCAGCAGCCAAGTTGCGGACATGAACACTGAAGCTTTCTTT. Residues: CASSQVADMNTEAFF.

This clone was observed a handful of times. The rearrangement uses TRBV18 and TRBJ2-1; no reliable D call. Trimming removed 0 bases from V and 8 bases from J, with 8 bases in between. This CDR3 region has 13 residues. CDR1 is KGHSH and CDR2 is LQKENI in the germline V gene. The CDR3 protein is CASSPPVSDEQFF. The CDR3 region has the DNA TGTGCCAGCTCACCACCGGTTTCAGATGAGCAGTTCTTC.

The genes are TRBV7-2 and TRBJ1-2, with D possibly being TRBD1 (5 bases). There are 15 residues in the CDR3. Trimming left V 4 bases short and J 0 bases short, with 12 bases between. Germline loops: CDR1 SGHTA, CDR2 FQGNSA. Written as DNA, the CDR3 is TGTGCCAGCAGCTCGGTAAAAGGGGCTAACTATGGCTACACCTTC. Its translation: CASSSVKGANYGYTF. The entire variable domain, with the rest obtained from reference TRBV7-2 and TRBJ1-2, is as follows: GAGVSQSPSNKVTEKGKDVELRCDPISGHTALYWYRQSLGQGLEFLIYFQGNSAPDKSGLPSDRFSAERTGGSVSTLTIQRTQQEDSAVYLCASSSVKGANYGYTFGSGTRLTVV.

The chain combines TRBV7-9 with TRBJ2-3, with D tentatively TRBD2 (5 bases). CDR1 is SEHNR, CDR2 FQNEAQ, per germline (reference sequence). This CDR3 contains 13 residues. V dropped 3 bases and J dropped 4 bases, with 8 bases sitting between them. Here the CDR3 reads CASSLGEPDTQYF. The CDR3 DNA reads TGTGCCAGCAGCTTGGGAGAGCCAGATACGCAGTATTTT.

The chain couples TRBV3-1 (or the pseudogene TRBV3-2) to TRBJ1-1; no reliable D call. CDR1 and CDR2 from the germline V gene are LGHDT and YNNKEL (reference sequence). The length of the CDR3 is 12 residues. Trimming took off 3 bases at V and 5 bases at J, with 7 bases between the two ends. The CDR3 spells CASSQTGTEAFF. Written as DNA, the CDR3 is TGTGCCAGCAGCCAGACTGGGACTGAAGCTTTCTTT.

The chain links TRBV18 to TRBJ2-1; 10 bases align to TRBD2. J gave up 13 bases and V 3 bases, and 9 bases lay outside the gene matches. The V gene's germline CDR1 is KGHSH and CDR2 LQKENI. This CDR3 has 14 residues. The CDR3 bases are TGTGCCAGCTCACCGGATCTAGCGGGAGATGTTCAGTTCTTC. Its translation: CASSPDLAGDVQFF.

The V gene is TRBV3-1 (or the pseudogene TRBV3-2), the J gene TRBJ2-7; the D gene is possibly TRBD2 (6 bases). Germline V gene sequence: CDR1 LGHDT, CDR2 YNNKEL (reference sequence). V gave up 4 bases and J gave up 5 bases, with 15 bases separating them. CDR3 length: 14 amino acids. DNA for the CDR3: TGTGCCAGCAGCCTATCTAGCGCCGTCGACGAGCAGTACTTC. It codes for CASSLSSAVDEQYF.

This sequence joins TRBV19 and TRBJ1-5, with TRBD1 matching over 10 bases. This CDR3 is built from 15 residues. Germline V CDR1 and CDR2: LNHDA, SQIVND (reference sequence). Trimming removed 5 bases from V and 4 bases from J; junction bases left unmatched: 5. CDR3 residues: CASSPQGQGNQPQHF. DNA of the CDR3: TGTGCCAGTAGTCCGCAGGGACAGGGGAATCAGCCCCAGCATTTT.

V gene TRBV3-1 (or the pseudogene TRBV3-2) combines with J gene TRBJ1-5, with 7 bases matching TRBD1. Trimming took 0 bases from V and 7 from J; bases not matched to a gene: 6. Germline V CDR1 and CDR2: LGHDT, YNNKEL (reference sequence). The CDR3 has 15 residues. The chain's CDR3 is CASSQDGAGGQPQHF. DNA for the CDR3: TGTGCCAGCAGCCAAGATGGGGCAGGGGGACAGCCCCAGCATTTT.

This chain's CDR3 is CSSRTGGNEQFF. For the CDR3, the DNA is TGCAGCTCAAGGACAGGGGGCAATGAGCAGTTCTTC. The chain is built from TRBV29-1 and TRBJ2-1, with 10 bases identical to TRBD1. The CDR3 totals 12 residues. J was trimmed by 6 bases and V by 8 bases; bases with no gene match: 4. Germline loops: CDR1 SQVTM, CDR2 ANQGSEA.

This clone was recorded a few times. No DNA is shown, since the ends of the CDR3 on it are uncertain; the CDR3 is the one TCRdb lists. This CDR3 reads CASSTSEEGDTEAFF. This chain links TRBV6-5 with TRBJ1-1. CDR1 is MNHEY and CDR2 is SVGAGI in the germline V gene. Both ends counted, the CDR3 spans 15 residues.

CDR3 sequence (DNA): TGCGCCAGCAGCCTCACAGCGGGAGTCTACAATGAGCAGTTCTTC. Translation: CASSLTAGVYNEQFF. The chain uses TRBV5-1 and TRBJ2-1; 8 nucleotides align to TRBD2. The CDR3 runs to 15 residues. V dropped 4 bases and J dropped 3; count of bases not matched to a gene: 6. From germline, CDR1 is SGHRS and CDR2 YFSETQ.

The chain recombines TRBV27 with TRBJ2-4, with 8 bases that match TRBD2. Germline assignment: CDR1 MNHEY and CDR2 SMNVEV (reference sequence). J was trimmed by 0 bases and V by 4 bases; bases with no gene match: 8. This CDR3 has 17 residues. DNA for the CDR3: TGTGCCAGCAGTTCTTTCGGGAGGGGGTTAGCCAAAAACATTCAGTACTTC. Translation gives CASSSFGRGLAKNIQYF.

This chain joins TRBV2 and TRBJ1-1; D not certain. V lost 5 bases, J lost 3 bases, and 10 bases lay in between. The CDR3 sequence is 13 residues long. Germline V gene lookup returns CDR1 SNHLY and CDR2 FYNNEI. Here the CDR3 DNA reads TGTGCCAGCAGTCAAGGAAAGCACACTGAAGCTTTCTTT. Translating it yields CASSQGKHTEAFF.

The chain carries TRBV19 and TRBJ1-3, with D possibly being TRBD1 (6 bases). Looked up from germline, CDR1 is LNHDA and CDR2 is SQIVND (reference sequence). V lost 7 bases and J lost 0, with 16 bases in between. The CDR3 is 16 residues long. The CDR3 region has the DNA TGTGCCAGTACCCCCACAGGGCCGTCCTCTGGAAACACCATATATTTT. It specifies CASTPTGPSSGNTIYF. Complete variable domain (other parts from reference TRBV19 and TRBJ1-3): DGGITQSPKYLFRKEGQNVTLSCEQNLNHDAMYWYRQDPGQGLRLIYYSQIVNDFQKGDIAEGYSVSREKKESFPLTVTSAQKNPTAFYLCASTPTGPSSGNTIYFGEGSWLTVV.

CDR3 nucleotides: TGTGCCTGCTACGGGACTAGATACAATGAGCAGTTCTTC. This translates into CACYGTRYNEQFF. V is TRBV30 and J is TRBJ2-1; 8 nucleotides line up with TRBD2. Germline values: CDR1 GTSNPN, CDR2 SVGIG (reference sequence). The junction had 5 bases not matched to a gene; V was cut back by 6 bases and J by 4 bases. The CDR3 is 13 amino acids.

This clone has just a few counts. The gene calls are TRBV7-9 and TRBJ2-5; D gene unclear. The CDR3 has 14 residues. V was clipped by 3 bases and J by 0 bases, with 8 bases between them. The germline V gene has CDR1 SEHNR and CDR2 FQNEAQ (reference sequence). The chain's CDR3 is CASSFTGYQETQYF. Written as DNA, the CDR3 is TGTGCCAGCAGCTTCACCGGGTACCAAGAGACCCAGTACTTC.